This T cell receptor (beta chain) appears in the sequencing data of a study of cytomegalovirus exposure and HLA in healthy donors. The CDR3 has 17 residues. V was cut by 4 bases and J by 0 bases, with 18 bases left in between. Germline V gene lookup returns CDR1 SEHNR and CDR2 FQNEAQ (reference sequence). This clone was seen a few times. A multiplex PCR was run with 60 Vbeta primers and 13 Jbeta primers. Assay: immunoSEQ multiplex PCR; the TCRdb copy retains only in-frame clones and omits some. The table shows some 180,000 clones, with roughly three quarters occurring only once. The sample comprised PBMCs. This TCR was recovered from a male donor in good health and CMV-seronegative. The genes are TRBV7-9 and TRBJ1-1; no definite D call. The CDR3 DNA follows: TGTGCCAGCAGCTCGAACAGTCTGCCCATCATGAACACTGAAGCTTTCTTT. Residues: CASSSNSLPIMNTEAFF.